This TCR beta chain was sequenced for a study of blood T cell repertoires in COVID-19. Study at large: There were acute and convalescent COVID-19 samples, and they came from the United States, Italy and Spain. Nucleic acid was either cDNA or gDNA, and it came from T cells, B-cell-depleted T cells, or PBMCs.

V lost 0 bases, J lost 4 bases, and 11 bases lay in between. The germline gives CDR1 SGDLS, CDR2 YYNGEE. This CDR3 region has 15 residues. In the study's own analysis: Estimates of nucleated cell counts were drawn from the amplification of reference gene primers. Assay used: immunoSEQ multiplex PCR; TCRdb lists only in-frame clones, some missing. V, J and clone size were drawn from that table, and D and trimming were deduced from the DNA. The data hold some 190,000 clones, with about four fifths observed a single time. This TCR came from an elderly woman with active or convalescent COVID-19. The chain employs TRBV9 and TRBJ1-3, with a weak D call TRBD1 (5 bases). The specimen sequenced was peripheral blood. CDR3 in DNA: TGTGCCAGCAGCGTAGTTGGAGGGACGGGAAACACCATATATTTT. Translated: CASSVVGGTGNTIYF. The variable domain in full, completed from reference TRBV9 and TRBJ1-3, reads DSGVTQTPKHLITATGQRVTLRCSPRSGDLSVYWYQQSLDQGLQFLIQYYNGEERAKGNILERFSAQQFPDLHSELNLSSLELGDSALYFCASSVVGGTGNTIYFGEGSWLTVV.